This TCR beta chain was captured by sequencing in a study of blood T cell repertoires in COVID-19. Study background: Some COVID-19 samples were acute and others convalescent; all came from the United States, Italy and Spain. Sample material is recorded as cDNA or gDNA derived from T cells, B-cell-depleted T cells, or PBMCs.

As concerns this clone: A much larger clone differs from this one at a single base, so this may be a read error.

Libraries were prepared by immunoSEQ multiplex PCR; TCRdb keeps only in-frame clonotypes and omits some of them. The table has under 150,000 clones, 75% to 85% seen once. Germline assignment: CDR1 SGHRS and CDR2 YFSETQ. This CDR3 is built from 13 residues. Losses at the gene ends were 4 bases for V and 7 bases for J; bases not matched to a gene: 7. The chain uses TRBV5-1 and TRBJ1-2, with TRBD1 identical over 7 bases. The source is an elderly man with acute or convalescent COVID-19. Sequenced sample: peripheral blood. DNA of the CDR3: TGCGCCAGCAGCCCGACAGGGTTGGGTGGCTACACCTTC. Protein: CASSPTGLGGYTF. The full variable domain, in which reference TRBV5-1 and TRBJ1-2 provide the parts outside the CDR3, is KAGVTQTPRYLIKTRGQQVTLSCSPISGHRSVSWYQQTPGQGLQFLFEYFSETQRNKGNFPGRFSGRQFSNSRSEMNVSTLELGDSALYLCASSPTGLGGYTFGSGTRLTVV.